This T cell receptor beta chain was identified in a study of breast tumors, draining lymph nodes, adjacent tissues. Study-wide results and caveats: Tumor repertoires ranked between lymph nodes and nontumor tissue in diversity, with V and J gene preferences. Findings are consistent with lymph node origin and intratumoral expansion of most tumor T cells.

This clonotype has a count of ten or more. What it binds is unknown. TCRdb re-analysed the multiplex PCR reads in MiXCR, keeping a single row per CDR3 protein. The sample records around 230,000 distinct CDR3 sequences, around 32% being singletons. Axillary draining lymph nodes of breast cancer patients supplied the node samples. The sequencing input was axillary lymph node tissue. This clonotype originated in a female donor with breast cancer. Some clones in this sample may be carry-over from other donors' samples.

For the CDR3, the DNA is TGCAGCGTGATGGGGGTCGGGAGTGGAAACACCATATATTTT. Its protein product is CSVMGVGSGNTIYF. The chain carries TRBV29-1 and TRBJ1-3, with D perhaps matching TRBD1 (5 bases). Germline assignment: CDR1 SQVTM and CDR2 ANQGSEA. There are 14 residues in the CDR3. Trimming removed 6 bases from V and 3 bases from J, with 15 bases in between.